A single T cell receptor (beta chain) is shown here with its context. Treatment of the sample: 15 to 20 received Ad26.COV2.S at low or high dose, single or two shots; 5 received placebo; per-sample allocation not given. Sampling took place 63 days after the first vaccine or placebo injection. This entry belongs to a study of Ad26.COV2.S vaccination and SARS-CoV-2 variants. Per germline, CDR1 SGHRS and CDR2 YFSETQ. This CDR3 contains 15 residues. V trimming: 5 bases; J trimming: 4 bases; junction bases outside the gene matches: 11. Data came from immunoSEQ multiplex PCR; TCRdb stores just in-frame clones and leaves some out. The sample includes about 350,000 clones, roughly 91% seen only once; the top ten take approximately 5%.

V and J are TRBV5-1 and TRBJ1-2; 7 bases fit TRBD1. This clonotype originated in a person between 18 and 65 years old who received the Ad26.COV2.S COVID-19 vaccine or a placebo. The sequenced sample was peripheral blood, obtained in a trial of Ad26.COV2.S vaccine versus placebo. The CDR3, as DNA: TGCGCCAGCAGTCATAAGGGAGGGGGCGTCTATGGCTACACCTTC. Residues: CASSHKGGGVYGYTF.